This T cell receptor beta chain was recovered during a study of T cells in localized non-small cell lung cancer. The CDR3 spans 16 residues. V was clipped by 2 bases and J by 7 bases, with 18 bases between them. Looked up from germline, CDR1 is LNHDA and CDR2 is SQIVND (reference sequence). Study outcomes and limitations: The appearance of a median roughly 56 of the top 100 tumor clones was seen in adjacent lung.

Worth noting for this clone: Its target is unknown.

Using immunoSEQ multiplex PCR, the repertoire was profiled, and TCRdb retains in-frame clones only, with some absent. The top ten clones hold under 15% of a sample with 1,200 to 1,500 clones, 15% to 20% of them seen once. Specimen: normal lung tissue next to the tumor, collected before any cancer treatment. This sequence originates from a female donor older than 55 with stage II lung adenocarcinoma. The chain couples TRBV19 to TRBJ2-4; D is perhaps TRBD1 or TRBD2 (6 bases each). CDR3 residues: CASSIRFRQEGNIQYF. The CDR3 region has the DNA TGTGCCAGTAGTATAAGATTCAGACAGGAGGGGAACATTCAGTACTTC.